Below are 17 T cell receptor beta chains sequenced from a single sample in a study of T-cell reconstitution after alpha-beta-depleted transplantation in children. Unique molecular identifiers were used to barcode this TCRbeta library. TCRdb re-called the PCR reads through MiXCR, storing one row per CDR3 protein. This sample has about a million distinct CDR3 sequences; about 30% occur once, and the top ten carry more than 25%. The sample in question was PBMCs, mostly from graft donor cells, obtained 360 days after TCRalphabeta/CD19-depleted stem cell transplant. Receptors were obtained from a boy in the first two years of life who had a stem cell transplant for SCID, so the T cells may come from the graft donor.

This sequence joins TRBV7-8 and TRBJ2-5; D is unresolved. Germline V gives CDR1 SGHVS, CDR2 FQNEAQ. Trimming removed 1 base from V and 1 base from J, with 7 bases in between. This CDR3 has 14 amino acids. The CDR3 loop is CASSLDWTQETQYF. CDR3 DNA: TGTGCCAGCAGCTTAGACTGGACCCAAGAGACCCAGTACTTC.

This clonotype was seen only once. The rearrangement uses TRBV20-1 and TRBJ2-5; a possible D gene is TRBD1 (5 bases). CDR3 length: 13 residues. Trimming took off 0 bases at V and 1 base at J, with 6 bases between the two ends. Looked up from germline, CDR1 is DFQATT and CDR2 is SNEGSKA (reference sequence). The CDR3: CSARDDSQETQYF. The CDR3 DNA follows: TGCAGTGCTAGAGATGACAGCCAAGAGACCCAGTACTTC.

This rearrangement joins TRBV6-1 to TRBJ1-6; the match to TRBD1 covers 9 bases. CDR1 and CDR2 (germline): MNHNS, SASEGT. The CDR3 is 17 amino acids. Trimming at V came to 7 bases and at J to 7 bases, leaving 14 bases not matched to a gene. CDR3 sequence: CASNGYLDRGRNSPLHF. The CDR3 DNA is TGTGCCAGCAATGGTTACCTGGACAGGGGAAGGAATTCACCCCTCCACTTT.

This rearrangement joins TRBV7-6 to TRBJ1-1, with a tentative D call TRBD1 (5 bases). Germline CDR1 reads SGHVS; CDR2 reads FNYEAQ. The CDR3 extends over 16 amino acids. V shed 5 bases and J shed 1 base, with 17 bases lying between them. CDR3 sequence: CASSPLLRDGNTEAFF. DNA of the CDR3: TGTGCCAGCAGCCCGCTTTTGCGGGACGGGAACACTGAAGCTTTCTTT.

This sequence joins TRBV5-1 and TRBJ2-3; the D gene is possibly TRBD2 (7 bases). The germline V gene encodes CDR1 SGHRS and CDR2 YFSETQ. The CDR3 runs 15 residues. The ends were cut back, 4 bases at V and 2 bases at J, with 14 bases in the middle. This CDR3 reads CASSKRGALTDTQYF. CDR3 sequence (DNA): TGCGCCAGCAGCAAACGGGGGGCCCTCACAGATACGCAGTATTTT.

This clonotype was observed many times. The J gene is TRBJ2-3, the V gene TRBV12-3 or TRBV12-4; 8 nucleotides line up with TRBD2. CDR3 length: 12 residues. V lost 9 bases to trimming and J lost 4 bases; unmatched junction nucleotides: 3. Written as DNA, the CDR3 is TGTGCCAGTGCGACTAGCGCAGATACGCAGTATTTT. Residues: CASATSADTQYF.

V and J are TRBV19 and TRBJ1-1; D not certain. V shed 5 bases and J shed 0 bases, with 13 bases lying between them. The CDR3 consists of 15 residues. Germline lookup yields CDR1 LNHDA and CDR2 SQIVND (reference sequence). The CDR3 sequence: CASSPANNMNTEAFF. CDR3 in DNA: TGTGCCAGTAGTCCTGCTAACAACATGAACACTGAAGCTTTCTTT. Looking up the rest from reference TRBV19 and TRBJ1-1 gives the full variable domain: DGGITQSPKYLFRKEGQNVTLSCEQNLNHDAMYWYRQDPGQGLRLIYYSQIVNDFQKGDIAEGYSVSREKKESFPLTVTSAQKNPTAFYLCASSPANNMNTEAFFGQGTRLTVV.

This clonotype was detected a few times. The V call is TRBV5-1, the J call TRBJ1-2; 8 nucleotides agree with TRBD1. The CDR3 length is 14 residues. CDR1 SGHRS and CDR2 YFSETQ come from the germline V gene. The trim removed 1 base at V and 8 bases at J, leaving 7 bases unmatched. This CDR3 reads CASSLRTGRDGYTF. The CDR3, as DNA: TGCGCCAGCAGCTTGAGGACAGGGCGAGACGGCTACACCTTC.

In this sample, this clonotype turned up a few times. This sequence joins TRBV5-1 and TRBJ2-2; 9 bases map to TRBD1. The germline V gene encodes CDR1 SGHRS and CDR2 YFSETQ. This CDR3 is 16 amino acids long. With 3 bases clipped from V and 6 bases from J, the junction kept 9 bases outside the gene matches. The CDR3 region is CASSWDRDRAAGELFF. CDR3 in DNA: TGCGCCAGCAGCTGGGACCGGGACAGGGCCGCCGGGGAGCTGTTTTTT.

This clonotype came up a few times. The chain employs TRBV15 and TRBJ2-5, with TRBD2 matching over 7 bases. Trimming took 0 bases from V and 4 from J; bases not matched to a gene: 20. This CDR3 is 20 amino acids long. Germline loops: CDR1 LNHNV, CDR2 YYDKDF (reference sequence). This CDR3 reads CATSRDHPFRVREVRETQYF. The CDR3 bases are TGTGCCACCAGCAGAGATCACCCCTTCAGGGTTCGGGAGGTGAGAGAGACCCAGTACTTC.

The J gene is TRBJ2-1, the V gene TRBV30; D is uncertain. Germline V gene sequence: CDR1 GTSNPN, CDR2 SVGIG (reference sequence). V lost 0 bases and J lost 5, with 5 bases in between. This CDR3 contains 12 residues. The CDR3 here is CAWSVQDNEQFF. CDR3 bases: TGTGCCTGGAGTGTACAAGACAATGAGCAGTTCTTC. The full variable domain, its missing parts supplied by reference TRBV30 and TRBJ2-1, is SQTIHQWPATLVQPVGSPLSLECTVEGTSNPNLYWYRQAAGRGLQLLFYSVGIGQISSEVPQNLSASRPQDRQFILSSKKLLLSDSGFYLCAWSVQDNEQFFGPGTRLTVL.

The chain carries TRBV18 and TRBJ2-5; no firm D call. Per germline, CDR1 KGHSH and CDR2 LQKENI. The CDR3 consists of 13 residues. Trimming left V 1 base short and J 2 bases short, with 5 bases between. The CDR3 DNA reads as TGTGCCAGCTCACCACTTACACAAGAGACCCAGTACTTC. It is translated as CASSPLTQETQYF.

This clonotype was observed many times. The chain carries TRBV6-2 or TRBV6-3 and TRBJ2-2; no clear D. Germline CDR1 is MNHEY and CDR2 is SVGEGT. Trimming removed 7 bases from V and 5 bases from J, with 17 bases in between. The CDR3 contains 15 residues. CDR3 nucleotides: TGTGCCAGCAAACTGGGGTACACCGCTACCGGGGAGCTGTTTTTT. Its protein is CASKLGYTATGELFF.

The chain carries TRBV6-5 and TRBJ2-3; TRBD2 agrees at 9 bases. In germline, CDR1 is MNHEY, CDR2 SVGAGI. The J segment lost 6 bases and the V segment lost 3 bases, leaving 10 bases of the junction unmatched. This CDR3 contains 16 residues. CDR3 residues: CASSYWAGGPSDTQYF. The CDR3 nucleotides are TGTGCCAGCAGTTATTGGGCGGGGGGGCCTAGCGATACGCAGTATTTT.

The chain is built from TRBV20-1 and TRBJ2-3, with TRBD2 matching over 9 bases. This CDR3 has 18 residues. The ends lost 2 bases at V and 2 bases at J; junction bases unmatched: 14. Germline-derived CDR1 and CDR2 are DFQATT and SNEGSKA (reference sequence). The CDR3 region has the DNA TGCAGTGCTAGACAACCGGGACTAGCCAGGGGAAACACAGATACGCAGTATTTT. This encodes CSARQPGLARGNTDTQYF.

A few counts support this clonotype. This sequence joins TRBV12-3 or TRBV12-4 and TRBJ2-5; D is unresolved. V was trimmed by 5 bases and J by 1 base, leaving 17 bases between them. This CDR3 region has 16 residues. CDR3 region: CASSRLPYRVQETQYF. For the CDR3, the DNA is TGTGCCAGCAGTCGTCTCCCTTACCGGGTCCAAGAGACCCAGTACTTC.

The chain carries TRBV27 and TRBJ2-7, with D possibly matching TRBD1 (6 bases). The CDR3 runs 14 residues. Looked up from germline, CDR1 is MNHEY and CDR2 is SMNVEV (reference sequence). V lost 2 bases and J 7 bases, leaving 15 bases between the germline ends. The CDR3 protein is CASSLQGTLREQYF. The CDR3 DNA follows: TGTGCCAGCAGTTTACAGGGGACCCTGAGGGAGCAGTACTTC.